The sequence of this T cell receptor (beta chain) was determined in a study of CD8 T cells in ankylosing spondylitis. TCRdb redid the calling of the 5' RACE reads with MiXCR, one entry per CDR3 protein. The profile shows some 140,000 distinct CDR3 sequences, approximately 9.2% of them singletons. The V end was cut by 2 bases, the J end by 1 base, with 16 bases between. Germline-derived CDR1 and CDR2 are SGDLS and YYNGEE. The length of the CDR3 is 17 residues. The study's findings and limits: Some of these motif variants have turned up before, in reports on reactive arthritis synovial fluid and blood. The study identified a TCR beta motif of roughly eight highly homologous variants that appeared characteristic of ankylosing spondylitis blood. Clones linked to disease were reported to show significant enrichment in matched ankylosing spondylitis synovial fluid. The authors found the disease-linked clones to be CD8+ and relatively rare in peripheral blood.

With regard to this clonotype: The antigen is unknown.

The specimen sequenced was synovial fluid, either unsorted or a sorted T cell fraction (not recorded which). The sequence came from a male donor with ankylosing spondylitis. The rearrangement uses TRBV9 and TRBJ2-1; maybe TRBD2 (6 bases). CDR3 coding DNA: TGTGCCAGCAGCGTCGATCAACTCGGGGGATCCTACAATGAGCAGTTCTTC. This encodes CASSVDQLGGSYNEQFF.